Sequencing of this TCR beta chain was carried out in a study of shared clonotypes between healthy human individuals. For the study at large: A donor's plate count was three for CD4 naive and three for CD4 memory; CD8 naive had two and CD8 memory one. Broader study findings: Researchers sampled blood only, noting tissue repertoires likely differ. Shared clonotypes across all four donors exceeded non-shared ones in generation probability.

V dropped 5 bases and J dropped 0; count of bases not matched to a gene: 5. CDR1 MGHRA and CDR2 YSYEKL come from the germline V gene. The CDR3 consists of 16 residues. As concerns this clone: Its antigen is currently unknown.

Profiled with immunoSEQ multiplex PCR; TCRdb holds only in-frame clones, not every one. Of around 700,000 clones listed, 72% were seen once; the top ten hold less than 2%. Material: memory CD4+ T cells sorted from blood. The subset was: CD45RA-negative fraction. The TCR originated in a woman aged 25-40 years in good health. The chain employs TRBV4-1 and TRBJ2-7, with 12 positions matching TRBD2. CDR3 nucleotides: TGCGCCAGCAGCTCCCTAGCGGGAGGGTTCTCCTACGAGCAGTACTTC. Its protein product is CASSSLAGGFSYEQYF.